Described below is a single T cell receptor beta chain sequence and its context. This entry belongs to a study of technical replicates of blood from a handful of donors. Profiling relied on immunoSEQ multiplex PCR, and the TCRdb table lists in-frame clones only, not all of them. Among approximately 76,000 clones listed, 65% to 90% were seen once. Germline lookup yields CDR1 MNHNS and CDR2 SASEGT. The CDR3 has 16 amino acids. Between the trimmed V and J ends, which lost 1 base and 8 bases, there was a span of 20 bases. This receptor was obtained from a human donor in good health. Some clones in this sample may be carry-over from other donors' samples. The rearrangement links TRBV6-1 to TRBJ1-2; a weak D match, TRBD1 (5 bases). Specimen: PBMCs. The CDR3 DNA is TGTGCCAGCAGTGAAGAAACGGGACTCCCGAGAGGCGGCTACACCTTC. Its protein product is CASSEETGLPRGGYTF.